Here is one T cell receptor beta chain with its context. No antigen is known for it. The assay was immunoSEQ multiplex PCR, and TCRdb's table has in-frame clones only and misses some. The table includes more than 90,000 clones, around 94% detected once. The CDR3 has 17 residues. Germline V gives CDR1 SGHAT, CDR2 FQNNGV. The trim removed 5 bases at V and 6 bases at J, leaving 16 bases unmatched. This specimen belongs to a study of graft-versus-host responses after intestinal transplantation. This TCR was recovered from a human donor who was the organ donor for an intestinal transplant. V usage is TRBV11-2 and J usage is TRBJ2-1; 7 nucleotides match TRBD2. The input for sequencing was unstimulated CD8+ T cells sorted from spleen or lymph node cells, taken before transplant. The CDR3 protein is CASSTGLSAGPPNEQFF. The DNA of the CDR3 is TGTGCCAGCAGCACGGGACTATCAGCGGGGCCTCCCAATGAGCAGTTCTTC.